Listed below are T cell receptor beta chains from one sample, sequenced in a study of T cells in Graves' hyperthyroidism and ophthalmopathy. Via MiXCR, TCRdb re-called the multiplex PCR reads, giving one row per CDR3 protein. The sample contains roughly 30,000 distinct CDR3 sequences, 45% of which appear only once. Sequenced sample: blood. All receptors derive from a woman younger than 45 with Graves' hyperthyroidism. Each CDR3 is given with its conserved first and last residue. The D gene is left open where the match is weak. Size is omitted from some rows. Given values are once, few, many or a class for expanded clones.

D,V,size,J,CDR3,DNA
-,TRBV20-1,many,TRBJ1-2,CSAAFFRPRGTNYGYTF,TGCAGTGCCGCCTTTTTTAGACCTCGGGGTACCAACTATGGCTACACCTTC
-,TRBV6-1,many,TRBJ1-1,CASSWIENTEAFF,TGTGCCAGCAGCTGGATAGAGAACACTGAAGCTTTCTTT
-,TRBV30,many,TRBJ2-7,CAWSEQREQYF,TGTGCCTGGAGTGAACAGCGCGAGCAGTACTTC
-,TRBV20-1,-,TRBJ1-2,CSASIGGGYTF,TGCAGTGCTAGCATTGGGGGGGGCTACACCTTC
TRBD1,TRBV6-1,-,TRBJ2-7,CASRGQGNGGQYF,TGTGCGAGCAGGGGACAGGGAAACGGCGGGCAGTACTTC
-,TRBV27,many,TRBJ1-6,CASRSSDGGSSYNSPLHF,TGTGCCAGCAGATCATCGGATGGCGGCAGCTCCTATAATTCACCCCTCCACTTT
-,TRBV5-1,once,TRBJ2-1,CASSQVGENEQFF,TGCGCCAGCAGCCAAGTGGGAGAGAATGAGCAGTTCTTC
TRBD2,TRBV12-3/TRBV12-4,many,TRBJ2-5,CASSWAGLAGGTQYF,TGTGCCAGCAGTTGGGCGGGGCTAGCGGGCGGGACCCAGTACTTC
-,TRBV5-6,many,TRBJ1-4,CASRRLSTNEKLFF,TGTGCCAGCAGGCGACTATCAACTAATGAAAAACTGTTTTTT
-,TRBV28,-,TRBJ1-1,CASSFIRRGNTEAFF,TGTGCCAGCAGTTTCATCAGGCGGGGGAACACTGAAGCTTTCTTT
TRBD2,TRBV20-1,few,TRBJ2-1,CSARVGLAEDNEQFF,TGCAGTGCTAGAGTGGGACTAGCGGAAGACAATGAGCAGTTCTTC
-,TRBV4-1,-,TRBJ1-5,CASSQEGGNQPQHF,TGCGCCAGCAGCCAAGAGGGGGGCAATCAGCCCCAGCATTTT
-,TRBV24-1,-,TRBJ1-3,CAASDDGSGGNTIYF,TGTGCCGCCAGTGATGATGGGTCTGGTGGAAACACCATATATTTT
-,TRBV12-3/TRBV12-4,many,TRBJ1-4,CASSFGEKLFF,TGTGCCAGCAGTTTCGGCGAAAAACTGTTTTTT